This T cell receptor (beta chain) was found in a study of molecular identifiers for immune sequencing clone quantification. Study conclusions and caveats: Clones above 20 RNA copies contained over 98% of effector molecules and under 1% of naive molecules. Highly expanded clones may be undercounted when identical TCR molecules share barcodes.

As regards this clonotype: The target antigen is unknown.

The use of previously described methods and listed TCR primers produced the bulk TCR libraries. TCRdb fed the PCR reads into MiXCR, producing one record per CDR3 protein. The top ten hold about 0.78% of the sample, which has 460,000 or so distinct CDR3 sequences, about 22% seen once. The V gene's germline CDR1 is MGHRA and CDR2 YSYEKL. V lost 4 bases to trimming and J lost 8 bases, with 20 bases between them. CDR3 length: 15 residues. Sorting captured naive CD8 T cells as CD8+CD4-CCR7+CD45RA+. Sequenced input: naive CD8+ T cells from blood, with Jurkat cell RNA spiked in. Subset noted: FACS-sorted CD8+CD4-CCR7+CD45RA+ naive T cells. The clonotype originates from a human donor in good health. Some libraries in this study had Jurkat cell RNA spiked in. The V call is TRBV4-1, the J call TRBJ1-2; TRBD1 might be the D (5 bases). The CDR3 DNA sequence: TGCGCCAGCAGCCTCGAGCGGGGCTCGGTGATCGGCTACACCTTC. The encoded protein is CASSLERGSVIGYTF.